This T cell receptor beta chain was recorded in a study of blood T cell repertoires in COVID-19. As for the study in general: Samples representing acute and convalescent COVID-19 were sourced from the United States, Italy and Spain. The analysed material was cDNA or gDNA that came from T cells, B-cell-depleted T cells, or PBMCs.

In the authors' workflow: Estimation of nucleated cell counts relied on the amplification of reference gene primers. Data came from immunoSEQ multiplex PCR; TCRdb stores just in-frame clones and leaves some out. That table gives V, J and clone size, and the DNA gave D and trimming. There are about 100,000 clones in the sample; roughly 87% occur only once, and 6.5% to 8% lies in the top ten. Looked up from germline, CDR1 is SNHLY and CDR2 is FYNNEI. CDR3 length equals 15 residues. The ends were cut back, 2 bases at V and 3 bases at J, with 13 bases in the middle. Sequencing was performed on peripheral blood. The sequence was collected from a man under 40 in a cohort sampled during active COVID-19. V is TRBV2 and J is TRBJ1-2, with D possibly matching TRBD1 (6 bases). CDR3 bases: TGTGCCAGCAGTGAATCTGGGGGCGCCTACTATGGCTACACCTTC. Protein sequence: CASSESGGAYYGYTF.